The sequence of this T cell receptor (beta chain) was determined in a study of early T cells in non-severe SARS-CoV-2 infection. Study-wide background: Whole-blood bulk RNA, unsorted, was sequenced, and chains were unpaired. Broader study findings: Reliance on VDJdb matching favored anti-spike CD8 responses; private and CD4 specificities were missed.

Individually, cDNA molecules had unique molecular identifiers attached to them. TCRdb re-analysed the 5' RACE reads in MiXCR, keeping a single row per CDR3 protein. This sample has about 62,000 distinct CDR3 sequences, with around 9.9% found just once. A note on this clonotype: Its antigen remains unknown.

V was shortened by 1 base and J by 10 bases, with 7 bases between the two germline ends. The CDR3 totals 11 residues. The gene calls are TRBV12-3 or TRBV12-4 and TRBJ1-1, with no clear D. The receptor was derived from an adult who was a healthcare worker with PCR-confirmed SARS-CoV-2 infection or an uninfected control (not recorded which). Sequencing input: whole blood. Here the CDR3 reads CASSLGLGAFF. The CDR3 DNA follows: TGTGCCAGCAGTTTAGGCCTAGGAGCTTTCTTT.